The next 26 T cell receptor beta chains were all read from a single sample in a study of cytomegalovirus exposure and HLA in healthy donors. The PCR ran on 60 Vbeta and 13 Jbeta primers. TCRdb keeps only in-frame clones here, not all; method: immunoSEQ multiplex PCR. This sample has fewer than 150,000 clones, with roughly 78% found just once. The sample was PBMCs. These TCRs come from a man in his forties or fifties in good health and CMV-seropositive.

The rearrangement joins TRBV7-8 to TRBJ2-5; TRBD2 aligns across 11 bases. The tail of the sequence fits TRBJ2-7 better, so the J call may be wrong. This CDR3 comprises 17 residues. Germline V gives CDR1 SGHVS, CDR2 FQNEAQ. In nucleotides, the CDR3 is TGTGCCAGCAGCTTTAGCGGGAGGGCCCTCTGGTCCTACGAGCAGTACTTC. Residues: CASSFSGRALWSYEQYF.

J is TRBJ2-5 and V is TRBV7-7, with D maybe TRBD1 (5 bases). The CDR3 consists of 12 residues. V was clipped by 11 bases and J by 1 base, with 11 bases between them. The germline CDR1 and CDR2 sequences are SSHAT and FNYEAQ (reference sequence). The CDR3 sequence: CASRQIQETQYF. In DNA form, the CDR3 reads TGTGCCTCGAGACAGATCCAAGAGACCCAGTACTTC.

There are a few counts of this clone. V and J are TRBV7-9 and TRBJ1-3; 9 nucleotides match TRBD1. This CDR3 is 14 amino acids long. Germline lookup yields CDR1 SEHNR and CDR2 FQNEAQ (reference sequence). Trimming cost V 5 bases and J 3 bases; bases outside gene matches: 2. Written as DNA, the CDR3 is TGTGCCAGCAGCGGGACAGGGAATGGAAACACCATATATTTT. This codes for CASSGTGNGNTIYF.

This chain joins TRBV19 and TRBJ1-5; 10 nucleotides align to TRBD1. Germline V gene sequence: CDR1 LNHDA, CDR2 SQIVND (reference sequence). With V trimmed by 11 bases and J by 2 bases, 6 bases remained unmatched. This CDR3 is built from 14 residues. This CDR3 is CAATGTGGNQPQHF. The CDR3 bases are TGTGCCGCTACCGGGACAGGGGGCAATCAGCCCCAGCATTTT.

This clone was counted between two and nine times. This chain joins TRBV11-2 and TRBJ1-5; perhaps TRBD1 as D (5 bases). Germline lookup yields CDR1 SGHAT and CDR2 FQNNGV. V was shortened by 5 bases and J by 3 bases, with 11 bases between the two germline ends. The CDR3 is 14 residues long. DNA of the CDR3: TGTGCCAGCAGCCCCGACAGATACAATCAGCCCCAGCATTTT. It specifies CASSPDRYNQPQHF.

The chain has TRBV7-9 and TRBJ2-5, with D uncertain. The J call may be in error: the DNA end matches TRBJ2-7 better. This CDR3 region has 12 residues. The V gene's germline CDR1 is SEHNR and CDR2 FQNEAQ (reference sequence). For the CDR3, the DNA is TGTGCCAGCAGCAGGCGCGGTGACGAGCAGTACTTC. This encodes CASSRRGDEQYF.

The chain links TRBV28 to TRBJ1-1; D unresolved. CDR3 size: 15 residues. V dropped 2 bases and J dropped 1 base, with 11 bases sitting between them. Germline V gene sequence: CDR1 MDHEN, CDR2 SYDVKM. The CDR3 nucleotides read TGTGCCAGCAGTTTACTCGTCGCAGGGAACACTGAAGCTTTCTTT. Translating it yields CASSLLVAGNTEAFF.

The V and J genes are TRBV9 and TRBJ2-1; 7 bases are a match to TRBD2. Germline CDR1 is SGDLS and CDR2 is YYNGEE. CDR3 size: 16 residues. The junction had 10 bases not matched to a gene; V was cut back by 3 bases and J by 4 bases. CDR3 in amino acids: CASSGGVGGKYNEQFF. The CDR3 nucleotides are TGTGCCAGCAGCGGGGGCGTGGGAGGGAAATACAATGAGCAGTTCTTC.

The chain joins TRBV19 to TRBJ2-7; 9 bases agree with TRBD2. With V trimmed by 3 bases and J by 3 bases, 3 bases remained unmatched. There are 14 residues in the CDR3. Per the germline V gene, CDR1 is LNHDA and CDR2 is SQIVND (reference sequence). The CDR3 is CASSIGLASYEQYF. The CDR3 nucleotides read TGTGCCAGTAGTATTGGACTAGCGAGCTACGAGCAGTACTTC.

A few counts support this clone. V usage is TRBV28 and J usage is TRBJ2-7; 7 bases align to TRBD1. Germline trimming cut 6 bases from V and 2 bases from J; bases unmatched to any gene: 10. The germline V gene encodes CDR1 MDHEN and CDR2 SYDVKM. The CDR3 length is 15 residues. The CDR3 region is CASSPKTGIAYEQYF. The CDR3 DNA is TGTGCCAGCAGCCCAAAGACAGGGATTGCCTACGAGCAGTACTTC.

The chain combines TRBV5-1 with TRBJ1-2; D not resolved. The germline V and J ends were trimmed by 0 bases and 7 bases, with 13 bases remaining between them. Germline CDR1 and CDR2: SGHRS and YFSETQ. The CDR3 has 14 residues. DNA of the CDR3: TGCGCCAGCAGCTTGGGGCTGCAGGTGGGTGGCTACACCTTC. Translated, it gives CASSLGLQVGGYTF.

In its sample, this clone was seen a few times. The genes are TRBV7-9 and TRBJ1-2; D is perhaps TRBD1 (5 bases). The V end lost 5 bases, the J end lost 7 bases, and 17 bases lay between the germline ends. Per the germline V gene, CDR1 is SEHNR and CDR2 is FQNEAQ (reference sequence). This CDR3 spans 14 amino acids. CDR3 in amino acids: CASSPQGLAGGYTF. The DNA for the CDR3 is TGTGCCAGCAGCCCTCAGGGATTAGCGGGTGGCTACACCTTC.

This sequence joins TRBV11-3 and TRBJ2-7; 11 bases are a match to TRBD2. The V segment lost 5 bases and the J segment 0 bases; nucleotides outside the gene matches: 6. Germline-derived CDR1 and CDR2 are SGHNT and YENEEA. The CDR3 contains 16 residues. In nucleotides, the CDR3 is TGTGCCAGCAGCCCAACGGGACTAGCGGACTCCTACGAGCAGTACTTC. Translated: CASSPTGLADSYEQYF.

This clone was counted once. The chain uses TRBV4-1 and TRBJ1-1; TRBD1 might be the D (5 bases). From germline, CDR1 is MGHRA and CDR2 YSYEKL. This CDR3 has 12 residues. Trimming shortened V by 4 bases and J by 7 bases, and 10 bases separated the two germline ends. This chain's CDR3 is CASSPWGVEAFF. CDR3 nucleotides: TGCGCCAGCAGCCCTTGGGGGGTTGAAGCTTTCTTT.

This clone was seen a single time. The V gene is TRBV13, the J gene TRBJ2-5, with a weak D call TRBD2 (5 bases). TRBJ2-7 matches the DNA end more closely, so the J call is doubtful. The CDR3 contains 15 residues. The germline V gene encodes CDR1 PRHDT and CDR2 FYEKMQ (reference sequence). The CDR3 DNA reads as TGTGCCAGCAGCCGAGGGCGGGCAGGTCTGGACGAGCAGTACTTC. Encoded protein: CASSRGRAGLDEQYF.

The chain joins TRBV5-1 to TRBJ1-6; the D gene is possibly TRBD1 (5 bases). This CDR3 has 14 amino acids. Deletions cut 5 bases from V and 8 bases from J, with 14 bases between. The V gene's germline CDR1 is SGHRS and CDR2 YFSETQ. The CDR3 region is CASRQDRSYSPLHF. As DNA, the CDR3 is TGCGCCAGCAGACAGGACCGGTCATATTCACCCCTCCACTTT. The full variable domain, with the rest looked up from reference TRBV5-1 and TRBJ1-6, is KAGVTQTPRYLIKTRGQQVTLSCSPISGHRSVSWYQQTPGQGLQFLFEYFSETQRNKGNFPGRFSGRQFSNSRSEMNVSTLELGDSALYLCASRQDRSYSPLHFGNGTRLTVT.

V usage is TRBV10-1 and J usage is TRBJ2-1, with 7 bases fitting TRBD2. The CDR3 loop spans 14 amino acids. CDR1 and CDR2 (germline): WNHNN, SYGVQD (reference sequence). Trimming removed 3 bases from V and 6 bases from J; junction bases left unmatched: 5. As DNA, the CDR3 is TGCGCCAGCAGTGACCATGGGACTACCAATGAGCAGTTCTTC. This encodes CASSDHGTTNEQFF.

This clone was recorded a few times. This chain joins TRBV14 and TRBJ1-2; maybe TRBD1 (5 bases). V lost 5 bases, J lost 6 bases, and 19 bases lay in between. This CDR3 is built from 15 residues. CDR1 SGHDN and CDR2 FVKESK come from the germline V gene. Here the CDR3 reads CASSGRRRGEHGYTF. The CDR3 DNA follows: TGTGCCAGCAGCGGCAGAAGGAGGGGAGAACATGGCTACACCTTC. The complete variable domain, with remaining parts taken from reference TRBV14 and TRBJ1-2, reads EAGVTQFPSHSVIEKGQTVTLRCDPISGHDNLYWYRRVMGKEIKFLLHFVKESKQDESGMPNNRFLAERTGGTYSTLKVQPAELEDSGVYFCASSGRRRGEHGYTFGSGTRLTVV.

The chain couples TRBV19 to TRBJ2-7; 10 bases agree with TRBD2. The CDR3 sequence is 15 residues long. In germline, CDR1 is LNHDA, CDR2 SQIVND (reference sequence). Trimming removed 5 bases from V and 6 bases from J; junction bases left unmatched: 10. The CDR3 bases are TGTGCCAGTAGTTCGGCTAGCGGGAGACCCGGCGAGCAGTACTTC. Translating it yields CASSSASGRPGEQYF.

The chain uses TRBV9 and TRBJ2-7; 14 bases match TRBD2. Germline V gives CDR1 SGDLS, CDR2 YYNGEE. There are 14 residues in the CDR3. With V trimmed by 0 bases and J by 7 bases, 0 bases remained unmatched. CDR3 sequence reads: CASSVGLAGGEQYF. CDR3 coding DNA: TGTGCCAGCAGCGTAGGACTAGCGGGAGGGGAGCAGTACTTC.

The rearrangement joins TRBV10-2 to TRBJ2-1; D gene ambiguous. Germline lookup yields CDR1 WSHSY and CDR2 SAAADI. Trimming took 6 bases from V and 7 from J, leaving 7 bases between them. The CDR3 is made up of 11 amino acids. CDR3 amino acids: CASRYSNEQFF. The CDR3, as DNA: TGCGCCAGCAGGTACAGTAATGAGCAGTTCTTC.

The chain employs TRBV30 and TRBJ2-1; a weak D match, TRBD1 (5 bases). The CDR3 contains 11 residues. Germline V lookup: CDR1 GTSNPN, CDR2 SVGIG (reference sequence). The CDR3: CGAGLNNEQFF. The CDR3 DNA follows: TGTGGGGCAGGGTTGAACAATGAGCAGTTCTTC.

The chain uses TRBV2 and TRBJ2-2; D is possibly TRBD1 (5 bases). The CDR3 has 16 residues. CDR1 and CDR2 from the germline V gene are SNHLY and FYNNEI. V gave up 6 bases and J gave up 9 bases, with 23 bases separating them. Here the CDR3 DNA reads TGTGCCAGCAGCCCAGGTTGGGGCGAGAAATATAGGGAGCTGTTTTTT. Amino acid sequence: CASSPGWGEKYRELFF. The whole variable domain, filled in from reference TRBV2 and TRBJ2-2, reads EPEVTQTPSHQVTQMGQEVILRCVPISNHLYFYWYRQILGQKVEFLVSFYNNEISEKSEIFDDQFSVERPDGSNFTLKIRSTKLEDSAMYFCASSPGWGEKYRELFFGEGSRLTVL.

The CDR3 sequence: CASDDSAAQFF. The CDR3 DNA reads TGTGCCAGCGATGACTCGGCGGCACAGTTCTTC. The chain couples TRBV2 to TRBJ2-1; D ambiguous. Germline-derived CDR1 and CDR2 are SNHLY and FYNNEI. The length of the CDR3 is 11 residues. The V end was cut by 8 bases, the J end by 13 bases, with 15 bases between.

For the CDR3, the DNA is TGTGCCAGCAGCTTGCAGTCAACAGGGAACACTGAAGCTTTCTTT. Translation gives CASSLQSTGNTEAFF. The chain combines TRBV5-6 with TRBJ1-1; possible D gene TRBD1, 5 bases. This CDR3 contains 15 residues. From germline, CDR1 is SGHDT and CDR2 YYEEEE. Trimming stripped 1 base from V and 1 base from J, with 11 bases between.

J is TRBJ1-6 and V is TRBV7-6; D is undetermined. Germline V CDR1 and CDR2: SGHVS, FNYEAQ. The CDR3 is 15 amino acids. V was pared by 1 base and J by 7 bases, with 11 bases between. The CDR3 protein is CASSLEPIGNSPLHF. The CDR3 DNA reads TGTGCCAGCAGCTTAGAGCCGATCGGGAATTCACCCCTCCACTTT. Variable domain in full (rest from reference TRBV7-6 and TRBJ1-6): GAGVSQSPRYKVTKRGQDVALRCDPISGHVSLYWYRQALGQGPEFLTYFNYEAQQDKSGLPNDRFSAERPEGSISTLTIQRTEQRDSAMYRCASSLEPIGNSPLHFGNGTRLTVT.